Listed below are T cell receptor beta chains from one sample, sequenced in a study of post-analysis software for immune sequencing data. TCRdb re-analysed the PCR reads in MiXCR, keeping a single row per CDR3 protein. The data show over 150,000 distinct CDR3 sequences, roughly 34% seen once. The input for sequencing was blood, taken after autologous hematopoietic stem cell transplantation. Source of these receptors: a girl aged 5-17 years with multiple sclerosis. The CDR3 runs from the conserved cysteine through the conserved F or W. A D gene is named only where the DNA matches it firmly. The listing skips clone size in some rows; elsewhere it reads once, few, many or a size class.

V: TRBV14
J: TRBJ2-5
D: TRBD2
size: few
DNA: TGTGCCAGCAGCCCCTGGGAGGGGACTCCCCGTAGGGAGCAGTACTTC
CDR3: CASSPWEGTPRREQYF

V: TRBV20-1
J: TRBJ2-7
D: TRBD2
size: once
DNA: TGCAGTGCTTCACGACCGGGACTAGCGTACGAGCGGTACTTC
CDR3: CSASRPGLAYERYF

V: TRBV28
J: TRBJ2-1
D: NA
size: NA
DNA: TGTGCCAGCAGTTTATTTGGGTCCTACAATGAGCAGTTCTTC
CDR3: CASSLFGSYNEQFF

V: TRBV7-6
J: TRBJ2-1
D: NA
size: few
DNA: TGTGCCAGCAACCCTCGGCTGGGAGCCCTCCTCAATGAGCAGTTCTTC
CDR3: CASNPRLGALLNEQFF

V: TRBV28
J: TRBJ2-7
D: NA
size: few
DNA: TGTGCCAGCAGTTTCGACAGGCAGTACTTC
CDR3: CASSFDRQYF

V: TRBV7-2
J: TRBJ2-7
D: TRBD2
size: NA
DNA: TGTGCCAGCAGCATTCGGACTAGCAGGCAGTACTTC
CDR3: CASSIRTSRQYF

V: TRBV28
J: TRBJ1-5
D: NA
size: many
DNA: TGTGCCACCCGCCCCGGGTGGGGCAATCAGCCCCAGCATTTT
CDR3: CATRPGWGNQPQHF

V: TRBV7-2
J: TRBJ2-7
D: TRBD2
size: few
DNA: TGTGCCAGCAGCTTAGCTGTGGGACTAGCCAGCTCCTACGAGCAGTACTTC
CDR3: CASSLAVGLASSYEQYF

V: TRBV14
J: TRBJ2-1
D: TRBD2
size: NA
DNA: TGTGCCAGCAGCCTCACCGGCGGGAGGTATGGTGAGCAGTTCTTC
CDR3: CASSLTGGRYGEQFF

V: TRBV20-1
J: TRBJ2-5
D: TRBD1
size: few
DNA: TGCAGTGCTGAGGGACAGCCCCAGGGAGAGACCCAGTACTTC
CDR3: CSAEGQPQGETQYF

V: TRBV9
J: TRBJ1-1
D: NA
size: once
DNA: TGTGCCAGCAGCGGTAACAGGGCCTCCGGGAACACTGAAGCTTTCTTT
CDR3: CASSGNRASGNTEAFF

V: TRBV3-1
J: TRBJ2-5
D: NA
size: NA
DNA: TGTGCCAGCAGCCAATTGGGAGGCAGTGTGGAGACCCAGTACTTC
CDR3: CASSQLGGSVETQYF

V: TRBV7-9
J: TRBJ1-2
D: NA
size: few
DNA: TGTGCCAGCAGCTTAGAGGGGGACATATATGGCTACACCTTC
CDR3: CASSLEGDIYGYTF

V: TRBV4-3
J: TRBJ2-1
D: NA
size: few
DNA: TGCGCCAGCAGCCAAGATATGCGTTACAATGAGCAGTTCTTC
CDR3: CASSQDMRYNEQFF

V: TRBV5-6
J: TRBJ2-7
D: NA
size: few
DNA: TGTGCCAGCAGCGGGACCGGGACCTTCTACGAGCAGTACTTC
CDR3: CASSGTGTFYEQYF

V: TRBV15
J: TRBJ1-2
D: NA
size: NA
DNA: TGTGCCACCAGCCCCGGCGTAGGCTACACCTTC
CDR3: CATSPGVGYTF

V: TRBV6-2/TRBV6-3
J: TRBJ2-3
D: NA
size: NA
DNA: TGTGCCAGCAGTTACTCGGACATACCTATTTCAACAGATACGCAGTATTTT
CDR3: CASSYSDIPISTDTQYF

V: TRBV20-1
J: TRBJ2-7
D: TRBD2
size: NA
DNA: TGCAGTGCTAGAGTCCTAGCGGACACCTACGAGCAGTACTTC
CDR3: CSARVLADTYEQYF

V: TRBV12-3/TRBV12-4
J: TRBJ1-1
D: TRBD1
size: NA
DNA: TGTGCCAGCAGTCCGGATACAGGGGAGGAGACTGAAGCTTTCTTT
CDR3: CASSPDTGEETEAFF

V: TRBV7-6
J: TRBJ1-4
D: TRBD1
size: NA
DNA: TGTGCCAGCAGCTTAGGACCGGGACAGAATGAAAAACTGTTTTTT
CDR3: CASSLGPGQNEKLFF

V: TRBV12-3/TRBV12-4
J: TRBJ1-2
D: NA
size: few
DNA: TGTGCCAGCAGCACGGGGGGCGCAGGCTATGGCTACACCTTC
CDR3: CASSTGGAGYGYTF

V: TRBV10-3
J: TRBJ2-3
D: TRBD2
size: few
DNA: TGTGCCATCAGTGAAGCGTCCGCGTCCGGGAGGCCCCATACGCAGTATTTT
CDR3: CAISEASASGRPHTQYF

V: TRBV20-1
J: TRBJ2-4
D: TRBD1
size: NA
DNA: TGCAGTGCGATACAGGGGGGAGACATTCAGTACTTC
CDR3: CSAIQGGDIQYF

V: TRBV6-5
J: TRBJ1-6
D: TRBD1
size: few
DNA: TGTGCCAGCACCAGGGGGACACGGGGTTCACCCCTCCACTTT
CDR3: CASTRGTRGSPLHF

V: TRBV5-1
J: TRBJ2-1
D: TRBD2
size: few
DNA: TGCGCCAGCAGTAACGGGGAGGGCCGGTACTCCTACAATGAGCAGTTCTTC
CDR3: CASSNGEGRYSYNEQFF

V: TRBV27
J: TRBJ2-1
D: NA
size: NA
DNA: TGTGCCAGCAGTACACAGCGGGACAAACCCTACAATGAGCAGTTCTTC
CDR3: CASSTQRDKPYNEQFF

V: TRBV6-6
J: TRBJ1-1
D: TRBD1
size: NA
DNA: TGTGCCAGCAGTTTACAGGGGCTTGAAGCTTTCTTT
CDR3: CASSLQGLEAFF

V: TRBV5-1
J: TRBJ1-4
D: NA
size: NA
DNA: TGCGCCAGCAGCTGGACAGCCCCAAATGAAAAACTGTTTTTT
CDR3: CASSWTAPNEKLFF

V: TRBV12-3/TRBV12-4
J: TRBJ2-3
D: TRBD2
size: NA
DNA: TGTGCCAGCAGTCGGACTAGCGGCCCTAGCACAGATACGCAGTATTTT
CDR3: CASSRTSGPSTDTQYF

V: TRBV14
J: TRBJ2-7
D: NA
size: once
DNA: TGTACCAGCAGCCTGGGACGTAGGAACACCTACGAGCAGTACTTC
CDR3: CTSSLGRRNTYEQYF

V: TRBV5-1
J: TRBJ2-3
D: NA
size: few
DNA: TGCGCCAGCAGATTGCGGCAGAGCACAGATACGCAGTATTTT
CDR3: CASRLRQSTDTQYF

V: TRBV9
J: TRBJ2-7
D: NA
size: few
DNA: TGTGCCAGCAGCGTAGATCAGAGCTACGAGCAGTACTTC
CDR3: CASSVDQSYEQYF

V: TRBV6-6
J: TRBJ1-2
D: NA
size: few
DNA: TGTGCCAGCAGTTACTGGGACAAGATCTATGGCTACACCTTC
CDR3: CASSYWDKIYGYTF

V: TRBV25-1
J: TRBJ1-6
D: TRBD1
size: few
DNA: TGTGCCAGCAGTCGACAGGGGTGGAATTCACCCCTCCACTTT
CDR3: CASSRQGWNSPLHF

V: TRBV6-2/TRBV6-3
J: TRBJ1-2
D: NA
size: NA
DNA: TGTGCCAGCAGTTACGGGGCGGGGGTTGCTGGCTACACCTTC
CDR3: CASSYGAGVAGYTF

V: TRBV24-1
J: TRBJ2-7
D: TRBD1
size: few
DNA: TGTGCCACCAGTGACCCCTCCGGACAGGCAGGTCCCTACGAGCAGTACTTC
CDR3: CATSDPSGQAGPYEQYF

V: TRBV15
J: TRBJ2-7
D: NA
size: NA
DNA: TGTGCCACCAGCACGGGAATTGGCAGCTACTACGAGCAGTACTTC
CDR3: CATSTGIGSYYEQYF

V: TRBV9
J: TRBJ1-2
D: TRBD1
size: NA
DNA: TGTGCCAGCGGCCCCGGACAGGAGAATTTCAACTATGGCTACACCTTC
CDR3: CASGPGQENFNYGYTF

V: TRBV7-9
J: TRBJ2-7
D: TRBD2
size: few
DNA: TGTGCCAGCACCCCTCCAGGACTAGCGGGAGTCTACGAGCAGTACTTC
CDR3: CASTPPGLAGVYEQYF

V: TRBV18
J: TRBJ2-1
D: TRBD2
size: NA
DNA: TGTGCCAACTCACCACCGCCTAGCGGGAGGGGGGAGCAGTTCTTC
CDR3: CANSPPPSGRGEQFF

V: TRBV12-3/TRBV12-4
J: TRBJ2-7
D: TRBD2
size: NA
DNA: TGTGCCAGCAGCGCACTAGCGGGAGTGTACGAGCAGTACTTC
CDR3: CASSALAGVYEQYF

V: TRBV7-6
J: TRBJ2-5
D: NA
size: few
DNA: TGTGCCAGCAGCCCCTCCGGGTCCTTAAACCAAGAGACCCAGTACTTC
CDR3: CASSPSGSLNQETQYF

V: TRBV10-3
J: TRBJ1-1
D: NA
size: NA
DNA: TGTGCCACCAGGTCCAGGGGTATGAACACTGAAGCTTTCTTT
CDR3: CATRSRGMNTEAFF

V: TRBV20-1
J: TRBJ2-7
D: TRBD2
size: NA
DNA: TGCAGTGCTACACAGACTAGCGGCTCCTACGAGCAGTACTTC
CDR3: CSATQTSGSYEQYF